This paragraph covers one T cell receptor beta chain sequence. Its antigen is undetermined. Genomic DNA was employed as the template in profiling TCR beta VDJ and CDR3. TCRdb redid the calling of the reads with MiXCR, one entry per CDR3 protein. Among 150,000 to 200,000 distinct CDR3 sequences listed, just under 45% were seen once. The CDR3 runs 15 residues. V lost 6 bases and J lost 3, with 17 bases in between. Germline V lookup: CDR1 SQVTM, CDR2 ANQGSEA. This sample is drawn from a study of CD8+CD57+ T cells in acquired aplastic anemia. Study as a whole: Sorted CD4+ and CD8+ cells yielded about 2.9 ug of DNA on average. Healthy donor CD4+ samples were sequenced to a depth that averaged around 9.9 million reads. Study-level results: Between patients and controls, CD8+ Simpson's diversity did not vary significantly. Patients shared 25 to 35 CD8+ CDR3 sequences with controls.

The chain recombines TRBV29-1 with TRBJ1-4; a possible D gene is TRBD1 (5 bases). This TCR came from a human donor in good health. The sample consisted of sorted CD4+, CD8+, or CD8+CD57+ T cells (not recorded which) from PBMCs. This CDR3 reads CSVLRQQGSNEKLFF. The CDR3 bases are TGCAGCGTGTTACGGCAGCAGGGATCTAATGAAAAACTGTTTTTT.